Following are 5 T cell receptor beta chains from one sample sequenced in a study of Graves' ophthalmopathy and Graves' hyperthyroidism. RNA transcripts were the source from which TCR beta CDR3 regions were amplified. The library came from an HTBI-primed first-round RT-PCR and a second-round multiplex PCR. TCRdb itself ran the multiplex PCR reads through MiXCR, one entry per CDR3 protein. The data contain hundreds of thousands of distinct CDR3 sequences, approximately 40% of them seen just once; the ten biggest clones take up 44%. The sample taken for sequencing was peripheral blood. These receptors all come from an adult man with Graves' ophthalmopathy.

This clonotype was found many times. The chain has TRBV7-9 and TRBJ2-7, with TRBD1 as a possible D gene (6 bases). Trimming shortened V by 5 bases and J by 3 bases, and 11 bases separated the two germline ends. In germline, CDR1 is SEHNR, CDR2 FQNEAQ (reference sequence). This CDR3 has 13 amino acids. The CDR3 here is CASSPQGNYEQYF. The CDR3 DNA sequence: TGTGCCAGCAGCCCGCAGGGGAACTACGAGCAGTACTTC.

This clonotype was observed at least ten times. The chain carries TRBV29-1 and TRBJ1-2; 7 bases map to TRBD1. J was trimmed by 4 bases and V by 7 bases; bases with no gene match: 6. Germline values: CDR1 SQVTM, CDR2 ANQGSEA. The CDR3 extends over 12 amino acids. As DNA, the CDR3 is TGCAGCGATGAGACAGGGATCTATGGCTACACCTTC. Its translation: CSDETGIYGYTF. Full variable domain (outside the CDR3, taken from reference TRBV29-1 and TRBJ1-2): SAVISQKPSRDICQRGTSLTIQCQVDSQVTMMFWYRQQPGQSLTLIATANQGSEATYESGFVIDKFPISRPNLTFSTLTVSNMSPEDSSIYLCSDETGIYGYTFGSGTRLTVV.

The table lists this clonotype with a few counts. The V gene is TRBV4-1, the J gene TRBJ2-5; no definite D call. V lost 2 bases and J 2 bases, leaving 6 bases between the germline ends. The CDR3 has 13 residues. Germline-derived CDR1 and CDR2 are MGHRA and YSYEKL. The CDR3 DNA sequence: TGCGCCAGCAGCCAACTACCGCAAGAGACCCAGTACTTC. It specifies CASSQLPQETQYF.

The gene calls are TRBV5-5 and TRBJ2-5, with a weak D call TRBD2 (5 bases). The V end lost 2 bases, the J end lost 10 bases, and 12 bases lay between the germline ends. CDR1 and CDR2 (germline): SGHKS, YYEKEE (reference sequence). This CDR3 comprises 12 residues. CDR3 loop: CASSFLSGIQYF. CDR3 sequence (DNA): TGTGCCAGCAGCTTCCTCTCCGGGATCCAGTACTTC.

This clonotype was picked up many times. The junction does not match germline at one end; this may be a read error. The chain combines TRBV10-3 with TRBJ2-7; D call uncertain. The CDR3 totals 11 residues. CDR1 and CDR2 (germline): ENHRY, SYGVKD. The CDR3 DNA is TGTGCCAGCAGTGAACTCGCCTCAAGGTACTTC. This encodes CASSELASRYF.